The entry that follows covers one T cell receptor beta chain sequence. Its antigen remains unidentified. This sample was taken from a study of shared clonotypes between healthy human individuals. Each donor was a Caucasian adult residing in Nashville, Tennessee. The germline V and J ends were trimmed by 8 bases and 1 base, with 5 bases remaining between them. Germline values: CDR1 MNHEY, CDR2 SVGAGI. This CDR3 has 11 amino acids. The table came from immunoSEQ multiplex PCR; TCRdb's copy has only in-frame clones and leaves some out. The sample lists some 1 million clones, around 75% occurring once. Study-level results: Enrolling few donors narrowed the genetic and exposure-history diversity that was represented.

The receptor's source is a young man in good health. The gene calls are TRBV6-5 and TRBJ1-1; D call uncertain. The specimen sequenced was memory CD4+ T cells sorted from blood. The sample's subset: CD45RA-negative fraction. CDR3 bases: TGTGCCAGCGCAAGGAACACTGAAGCTTTCTTT. This encodes CASARNTEAFF.